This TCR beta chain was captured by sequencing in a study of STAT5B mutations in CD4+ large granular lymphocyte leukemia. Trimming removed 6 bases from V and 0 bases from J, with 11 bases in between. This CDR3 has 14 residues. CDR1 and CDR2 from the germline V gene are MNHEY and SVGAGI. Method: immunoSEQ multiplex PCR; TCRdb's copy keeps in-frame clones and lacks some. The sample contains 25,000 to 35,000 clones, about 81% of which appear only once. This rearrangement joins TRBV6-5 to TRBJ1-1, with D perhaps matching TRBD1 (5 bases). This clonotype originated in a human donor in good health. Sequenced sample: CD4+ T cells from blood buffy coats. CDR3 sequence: CASSRDSMNTEAFF. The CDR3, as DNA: TGTGCCAGCAGCCGCGACAGCATGAACACTGAAGCTTTCTTT.